This T cell receptor beta chain was identified in a study of T-cell reconstitution after alpha-beta-depleted transplantation in children. The study, taken as a whole, reports: Expanded clones from the graft, numbering several hundred, reportedly supplied alpha-beta T cells about two months after transplant. By one year post-transplant, T-cell counts and diversity largely arose from T cells that were newly produced. Surviving recipient cells, namely T cells and thymic progenitors, were the source of high day-60 TCRbeta diversity in some patients.

CDR3 length: 17 residues. The V gene lost 4 bases and the J gene lost 7 bases, with 23 bases spanning the gap. Germline CDR1 and CDR2: MDHEN and SYDVKM. This clonotype was recorded at least ten times. Its target is not known. A library of TCRbeta sequences, prepared with unique molecular identifiers, was generated. TCRdb reprocessed the PCR reads via MiXCR and lists one record per CDR3 protein. The sample contains 600,000 or so distinct CDR3 sequences, roughly 23% of which appear only once. V and J are TRBV28 and TRBJ2-1; D not resolved. The TCR sequence derives from a boy under two years old who had a stem cell transplant for acute myeloid leukemia, so the T cells may come from the graft donor. The input for sequencing was PBMCs, mostly from graft donor cells, taken 360 days after TCRalphabeta/CD19-depleted stem cell transplant. DNA of the CDR3: TGTGCCAGCAGTTACCTCGCGTTTAGGGAAATAGTAAATGAGCAGTTCTTC. It is translated as CASSYLAFREIVNEQFF.